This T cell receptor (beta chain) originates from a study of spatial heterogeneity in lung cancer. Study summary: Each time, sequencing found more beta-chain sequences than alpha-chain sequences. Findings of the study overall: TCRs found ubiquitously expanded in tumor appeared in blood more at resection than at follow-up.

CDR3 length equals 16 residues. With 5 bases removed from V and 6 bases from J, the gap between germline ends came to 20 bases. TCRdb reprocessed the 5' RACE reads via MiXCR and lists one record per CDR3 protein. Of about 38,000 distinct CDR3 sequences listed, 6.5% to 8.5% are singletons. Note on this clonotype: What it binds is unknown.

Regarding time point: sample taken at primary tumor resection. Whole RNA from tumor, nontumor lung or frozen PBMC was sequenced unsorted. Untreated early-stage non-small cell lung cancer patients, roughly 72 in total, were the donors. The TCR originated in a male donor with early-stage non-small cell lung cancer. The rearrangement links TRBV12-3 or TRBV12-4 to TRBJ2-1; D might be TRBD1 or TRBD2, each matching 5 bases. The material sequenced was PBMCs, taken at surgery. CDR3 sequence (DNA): TGTGCCAGCAGTCTTAACCGGGGCAGAAAGCGCAATGAGCAGTTCTTC. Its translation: CASSLNRGRKRNEQFF.